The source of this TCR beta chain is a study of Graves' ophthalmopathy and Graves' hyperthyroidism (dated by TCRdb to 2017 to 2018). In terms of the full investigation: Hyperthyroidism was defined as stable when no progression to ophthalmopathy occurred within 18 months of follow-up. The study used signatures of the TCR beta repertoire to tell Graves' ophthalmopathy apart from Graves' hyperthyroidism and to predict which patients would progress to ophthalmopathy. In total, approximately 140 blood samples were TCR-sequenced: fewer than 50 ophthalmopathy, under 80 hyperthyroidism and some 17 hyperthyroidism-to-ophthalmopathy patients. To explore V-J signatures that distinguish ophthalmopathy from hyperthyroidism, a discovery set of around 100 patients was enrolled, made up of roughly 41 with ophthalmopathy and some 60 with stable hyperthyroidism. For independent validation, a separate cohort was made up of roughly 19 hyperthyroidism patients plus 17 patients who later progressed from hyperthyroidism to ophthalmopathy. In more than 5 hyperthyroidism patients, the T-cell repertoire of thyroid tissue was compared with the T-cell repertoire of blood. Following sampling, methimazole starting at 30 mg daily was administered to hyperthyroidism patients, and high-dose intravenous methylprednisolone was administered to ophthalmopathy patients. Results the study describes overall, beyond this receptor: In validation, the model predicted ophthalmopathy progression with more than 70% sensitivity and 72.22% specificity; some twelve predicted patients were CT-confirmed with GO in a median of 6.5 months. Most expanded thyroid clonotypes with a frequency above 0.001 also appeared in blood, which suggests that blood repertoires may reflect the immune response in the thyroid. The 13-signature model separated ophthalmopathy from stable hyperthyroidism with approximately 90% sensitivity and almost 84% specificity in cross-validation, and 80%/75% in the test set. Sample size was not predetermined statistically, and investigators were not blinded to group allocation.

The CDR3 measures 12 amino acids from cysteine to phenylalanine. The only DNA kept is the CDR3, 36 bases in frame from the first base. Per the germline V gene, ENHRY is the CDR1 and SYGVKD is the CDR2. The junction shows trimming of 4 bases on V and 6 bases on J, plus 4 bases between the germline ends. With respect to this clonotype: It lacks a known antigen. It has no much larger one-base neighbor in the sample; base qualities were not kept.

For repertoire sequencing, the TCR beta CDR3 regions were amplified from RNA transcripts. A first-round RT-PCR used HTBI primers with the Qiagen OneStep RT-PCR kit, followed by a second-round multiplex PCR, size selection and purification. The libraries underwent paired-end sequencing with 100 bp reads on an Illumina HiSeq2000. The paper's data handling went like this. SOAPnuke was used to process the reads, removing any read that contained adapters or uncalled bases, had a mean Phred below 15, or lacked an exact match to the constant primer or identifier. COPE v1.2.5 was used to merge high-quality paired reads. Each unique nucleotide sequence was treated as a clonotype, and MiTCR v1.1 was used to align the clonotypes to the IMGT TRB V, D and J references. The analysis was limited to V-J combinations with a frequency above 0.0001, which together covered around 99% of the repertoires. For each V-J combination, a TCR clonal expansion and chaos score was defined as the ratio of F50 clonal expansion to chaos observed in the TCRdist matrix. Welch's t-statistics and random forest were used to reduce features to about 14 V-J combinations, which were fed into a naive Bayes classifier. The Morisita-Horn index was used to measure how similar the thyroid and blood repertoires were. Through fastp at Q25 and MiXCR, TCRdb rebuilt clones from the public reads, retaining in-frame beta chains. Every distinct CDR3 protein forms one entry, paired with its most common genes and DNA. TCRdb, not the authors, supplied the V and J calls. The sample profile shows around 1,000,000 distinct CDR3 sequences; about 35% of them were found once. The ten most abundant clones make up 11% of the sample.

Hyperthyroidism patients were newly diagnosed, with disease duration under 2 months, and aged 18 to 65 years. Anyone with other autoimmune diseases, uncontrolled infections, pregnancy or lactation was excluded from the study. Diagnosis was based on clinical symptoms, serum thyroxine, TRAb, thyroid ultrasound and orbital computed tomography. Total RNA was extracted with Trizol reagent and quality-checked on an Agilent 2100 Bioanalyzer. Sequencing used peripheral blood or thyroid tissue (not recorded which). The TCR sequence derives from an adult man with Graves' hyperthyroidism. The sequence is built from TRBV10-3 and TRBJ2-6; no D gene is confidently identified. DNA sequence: TGTGCCATCAGTGGCCCGGCCAACGTCCTGACTTTC. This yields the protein CAISGPANVLTF.